Presented here are 32 T cell receptor beta chains from one specimen sequenced in a study of shared clonotypes between healthy human individuals. The protocol was immunoSEQ multiplex PCR, while the TCRdb copy is restricted to in-frame clones and leaves out a portion. Among roughly 1,800,000 clones listed, about 95% were seen once. Naive CD8 populations comprised CD45RO-negative cells positively selected for CCR7, excluding terminally differentiated effector memory CD45RA+ cells. Sequencing was carried out using naive CD8+ T cells sorted from blood. Receptors originate from a man between 18 and 29 years old in good health.

V gene TRBV7-9 combines with J gene TRBJ1-4; 11 nucleotides agree with TRBD1. J was trimmed by 4 bases and V by 5 bases; bases with no gene match: 9. The CDR3 sequence is 17 residues long. CDR1 and CDR2 (germline): SEHNR, FQNEAQ (reference sequence). CDR3 DNA sequence: TGTGCCAGCAGCCCCGGACAGGGGGCCCTTTATAATGAAAAACTGTTTTTT. It codes for CASSPGQGALYNEKLFF.

The CDR3 here is CASSELPTPGQGLQETQYF. In DNA form, the CDR3 reads TGTGCCAGCAGTGAACTTCCAACTCCGGGACAGGGTCTCCAAGAGACCCAGTACTTC. The chain recombines TRBV6-1 with TRBJ2-5; 9 bases line up with TRBD1. The germline CDR1 and CDR2 sequences are MNHNS and SASEGT. V dropped 2 bases and J dropped 1; count of bases not matched to a gene: 14. The CDR3 spans 19 residues.

A single count supports this clone. J is TRBJ2-4 and V is TRBV15; 10 bases are shared with TRBD1. Germline values: CDR1 LNHNV, CDR2 YYDKDF (reference sequence). With 0 bases clipped from V and 7 bases from J, the junction kept 3 bases outside the gene matches. The CDR3 spans 15 residues. The CDR3 nucleotides are TGTGCCACCAGCAGAGATTTGGGACAGGGGAACATTCAGTACTTC. Translating gives CATSRDLGQGNIQYF.

The chain couples TRBV13 to TRBJ2-3; 8 positions match TRBD1. Germline-derived CDR1 and CDR2 are PRHDT and FYEKMQ (reference sequence). V was clipped by 6 bases and J by 3 bases; unmatched bases: 2. The CDR3 has 13 residues. In DNA form, the CDR3 reads TGTGCCAGCAGGGACAGGGTAACAGATACGCAGTATTTT. Translated: CASRDRVTDTQYF.

The chain is built from TRBV29-1 and TRBJ2-3; 7 nucleotides line up with TRBD1. This CDR3 has 14 amino acids. The germline V gene encodes CDR1 SQVTM and CDR2 ANQGSEA. V lost 7 bases to trimming and J lost 1 base; unmatched junction nucleotides: 8. The CDR3 loop reads CSAKDTGGTDTQYF. As DNA, the CDR3 is TGCAGCGCCAAAGACACAGGGGGCACAGATACGCAGTATTTT.

Comment on this clone: The same CDR3 also results from other DNA sequences found in this sample. The CDR3 reads CASSFGSTYEQYF. The CDR3 nucleotides read TGTGCCAGCAGCTTCGGGTCTACCTACGAGCAGTACTTC. J is TRBJ2-7 and V is TRBV6-5; no firm D call. The CDR3 sequence is 13 residues long. V was clipped by 6 bases and J by 2 bases, with 11 bases between them. CDR1 and CDR2 from the germline V gene are MNHEY and SVGAGI.

J is TRBJ1-1 and V is TRBV27, with D possibly TRBD1 on 5 matching bases. Germline values: CDR1 MNHEY, CDR2 SMNVEV (reference sequence). The CDR3 consists of 14 residues. V was cut by 2 bases and J by 4 bases, with 11 bases left in between. The CDR3 loop is CASSLRAGSTEAFF. Written as DNA, the CDR3 is TGTGCCAGCAGTTTAAGGGCAGGGAGCACTGAAGCTTTCTTT.

This chain joins TRBV19 and TRBJ1-5; no clear D. The V end was cut by 5 bases, the J end by 7 bases, with 12 bases between. Per germline, CDR1 LNHDA and CDR2 SQIVND (reference sequence). The CDR3 is 13 amino acids. The CDR3 sequence: CASSWSPNQPQHF. The CDR3 DNA reads TGTGCCAGTAGTTGGTCCCCCAACCAGCCCCAGCATTTT.

A remark on this clone: This specimen includes other DNA sequences encoding the same CDR3. V is TRBV27 and J is TRBJ2-7; no clear D gene. The CDR3 spans 13 residues. Trimming left V 2 bases short and J 2 bases short, with 7 bases between. Germline loops: CDR1 MNHEY, CDR2 SMNVEV (reference sequence). CDR3 nucleotide sequence: TGTGCCAGCAGTTTAAGCTCCGCCTACGAGCAGTACTTC. Its translation is CASSLSSAYEQYF.

The chain carries TRBV19 and TRBJ2-1, with D unclear. CDR1 and CDR2 from the germline V gene are LNHDA and SQIVND (reference sequence). Between the trimmed V and J ends, which lost 3 bases and 0 bases, there was a span of 9 bases. This CDR3 contains 15 residues. The CDR3 coding sequence is TGTGCCAGTAGTATGGTGCCGAGCTCCTACAATGAGCAGTTCTTC. Amino acid sequence: CASSMVPSSYNEQFF.

About this clone itself: This sample includes further DNA sequences coding for the same CDR3. This chain joins TRBV11-2 and TRBJ1-1; D uncertain. Looked up from germline, CDR1 is SGHAT and CDR2 is FQNNGV. V lost 8 bases and J 1 base, leaving 11 bases between the germline ends. The CDR3 extends over 13 amino acids. The CDR3 nucleotides are TGTGCCAGCGGAGGGCCACAGAACACTGAAGCTTTCTTT. Amino acid sequence: CASGGPQNTEAFF.

The chain uses TRBV27 and TRBJ2-7; D is possibly TRBD1 (5 bases). V gave up 5 bases and J gave up 2 bases, with 19 bases separating them. The CDR3 consists of 16 residues. The V gene's germline CDR1 is MNHEY and CDR2 SMNVEV (reference sequence). The CDR3 bases are TGTGCCAGCAGTACCCACTTAGCAGGGTTCCCCTACGAGCAGTACTTC. This gives the protein CASSTHLAGFPYEQYF.

The chain uses TRBV28 and TRBJ2-1; 8 bases fit TRBD2. V shed 7 bases, J shed 4 bases, and the junction held 15 bases outside the gene matches. The germline CDR1 and CDR2 sequences are MDHEN and SYDVKM. The CDR3 totals 17 residues. The CDR3 is CASITMRGGRSYNEQFF. CDR3 sequence (DNA): TGTGCCAGCATCACAATGAGGGGCGGGAGGTCTTACAATGAGCAGTTCTTC.

To note about this clone: The identical CDR3 is also encoded by other nucleotide sequences in the sample. The chain couples TRBV6-5 to TRBJ1-1; D call uncertain. This CDR3 contains 15 residues. Trimming removed 2 bases from V and 0 bases from J, with 10 bases in between. The germline V gene has CDR1 MNHEY and CDR2 SVGAGI. The CDR3 region is CASSYGGIMNTEAFF. CDR3 bases: TGTGCCAGCAGTTACGGCGGGATTATGAACACTGAAGCTTTCTTT.

V gene TRBV5-1 combines with J gene TRBJ2-3, with a possible D match to TRBD1 (6 bases). V was trimmed by 4 bases and J by 4 bases, leaving 10 bases between them. Per germline, CDR1 SGHRS and CDR2 YFSETQ. The CDR3 has 13 amino acids. CDR3 region: CASSTTGSDTQYF. CDR3 in DNA: TGCGCCAGCAGCACCACAGGGTCAGATACGCAGTATTTT. Based on the CDR3 plus reference TRBV5-1 and TRBJ2-3, the full variable domain is KAGVTQTPRYLIKTRGQQVTLSCSPISGHRSVSWYQQTPGQGLQFLFEYFSETQRNKGNFPGRFSGRQFSNSRSEMNVSTLELGDSALYLCASSTTGSDTQYFGPGTRLTVL.

The chain uses TRBV7-9 and TRBJ1-2; no firm D call. Germline CDR1 and CDR2: SEHNR and FQNEAQ (reference sequence). The V end lost 0 bases, the J end lost 3 bases, and 2 bases lay between the germline ends. The CDR3 consists of 12 residues. The CDR3 region has the DNA TGTGCCAGCAGCTTAGCCCACTATGGCTACACCTTC. This gives the protein CASSLAHYGYTF.

The chain has TRBV10-2 and TRBJ2-3; D unresolved. CDR1 and CDR2 from the germline V gene are WSHSY and SAAADI. V was shortened by 5 bases and J by 0 bases, with 9 bases between the two germline ends. This CDR3 has 14 amino acids. This chain's CDR3 is CASSRVSSTDTQYF. The CDR3 bases are TGCGCCAGCAGTCGAGTTTCTAGCACAGATACGCAGTATTTT.

The chain joins TRBV4-1 to TRBJ2-7, with 9 bases identical to TRBD2. CDR1 and CDR2 (germline): MGHRA, YSYEKL. This CDR3 is 15 amino acids long. V was pared by 4 bases and J by 7 bases, with 11 bases of the junction left unmatched. CDR3 amino acids: CASSLAELAGNEQYF. CDR3 DNA sequence: TGCGCCAGCAGCCTTGCGGAGCTAGCGGGGAATGAGCAGTACTTC.

About this clone: Other DNA sequences within the sample encode an identical CDR3. The chain is built from TRBV27 and TRBJ2-7, with TRBD1 identical over 9 bases. After removal of 2 bases from V and 4 bases from J, the junction contained 3 bases not matched to a gene. The CDR3 extends over 14 amino acids. Germline lookup yields CDR1 MNHEY and CDR2 SMNVEV (reference sequence). Here the CDR3 DNA reads TGTGCCAGCAGTTTAGACAGGGGGAGTTACGAGCAGTACTTC. It is translated as CASSLDRGSYEQYF.

Concerning this clone: This sample also contains other DNA sequences that code for the same CDR3. The V and J genes are TRBV7-6 and TRBJ1-1, with TRBD1 as a possible D gene (5 bases). Germline CDR1 reads SGHVS; CDR2 reads FNYEAQ. Deletions cut 0 bases from V and 3 bases from J, with 8 bases between. The CDR3 is made up of 14 amino acids. CDR3 sequence (DNA): TGTGCCAGCAGCTTAGCTGGGACGGACACTGAAGCTTTCTTT. This encodes CASSLAGTDTEAFF.

The gene calls are TRBV4-3 and TRBJ1-2, with D uncertain. The CDR3 spans 17 residues. The ends were cut back, 0 bases at V and 4 bases at J, with 18 bases in the middle. CDR1 and CDR2 (germline): LGHNA, YSLEER. The CDR3 sequence: CASSQDFMGKVSYGYTF. The CDR3 region has the DNA TGCGCCAGCAGCCAAGATTTTATGGGGAAGGTCAGCTATGGCTACACCTTC.

This rearrangement joins TRBV4-1 to TRBJ2-7; TRBD2 aligns across 11 bases. With V trimmed by 2 bases and J by 5 bases, 5 bases remained unmatched. Germline assignment: CDR1 MGHRA and CDR2 YSYEKL. This CDR3 is built from 15 residues. The CDR3 DNA reads TGCGCCAGCAGCCAATCTAGCGGGAGGAGTCACGAGCAGTACTTC. Protein: CASSQSSGRSHEQYF.

As for this clone: The sample carries other DNA sequences with the same CDR3. This chain uses TRBV9 with TRBJ2-7; D may be TRBD1 or TRBD2 (5 bases each). Trimming cost V 2 bases and J 1 base, with 10 bases left between them. The CDR3 has 14 residues. CDR1 and CDR2 (germline): SGDLS, YYNGEE. Here the CDR3 DNA reads TGTGCCAGCAGCGTGGGGGTGAGTTCCTACGAGCAGTACTTC. It encodes CASSVGVSSYEQYF. Full variable domain (missing parts from reference TRBV9 and TRBJ2-7): DSGVTQTPKHLITATGQRVTLRCSPRSGDLSVYWYQQSLDQGLQFLIQYYNGEERAKGNILERFSAQQFPDLHSELNLSSLELGDSALYFCASSVGVSSYEQYFGPGTRLTVT.

The rearrangement uses TRBV13 and TRBJ2-6, with TRBD1 identical over 9 bases. CDR1 is PRHDT and CDR2 is FYEKMQ in the germline V gene (reference sequence). This CDR3 comprises 21 residues. Trimming took 5 bases from V and 0 from J; bases not matched to a gene: 17. The CDR3 region has the DNA TGTGCCAGCAGCCCCTGGTCCCGGGACAGGGACCTAAGCTCTGGGGCCAACGTCCTGACTTTC. Translating it yields CASSPWSRDRDLSSGANVLTF.

The rearrangement joins TRBV25-1 to TRBJ2-5; D is uncertain. Trimming removed 1 base at V and 5 bases at J, with 11 bases between. The CDR3 spans 14 residues. Germline V gives CDR1 MGHDK, CDR2 SYGVNS. The CDR3, as DNA: TGTGCCAGCAGTGAATGGGTAGCTGGGGAGACCCAGTACTTC. Translating it yields CASSEWVAGETQYF.

The rearrangement links TRBV30 to TRBJ1-1; unclear D gene. The CDR3 runs 15 residues. Germline-derived CDR1 and CDR2 are GTSNPN and SVGIG (reference sequence). V lost 0 bases, J lost 0 bases, and 11 bases lay in between. CDR3 nucleotides: TGTGCCTGGAGTGTTAACATGGGGATGAACACTGAAGCTTTCTTT. It is translated as CAWSVNMGMNTEAFF.

This clone has only one observation. The chain carries TRBV2 and TRBJ2-7; TRBD2 agrees at 14 bases. Germline assignment: CDR1 SNHLY and CDR2 FYNNEI. The CDR3 spans 16 residues. V trimming: 4 bases; J trimming: 5 bases; junction bases outside the gene matches: 7. The CDR3 DNA is TGTGCCAGCAGTGGACTAGCGGGAGGGCCGGGCGACGAGCAGTACTTC. Residues: CASSGLAGGPGDEQYF.

This clone was found a few times. J is TRBJ2-7 and V is TRBV11-2, with D possibly being TRBD2 (6 bases). Trimming cost V 4 bases and J 0 bases, with 7 bases left between them. Per the germline V gene, CDR1 is SGHAT and CDR2 is FQNNGV. This CDR3 has 13 residues. The CDR3 protein is CASSSGSSYEQYF. CDR3 coding DNA: TGTGCCAGCAGCTCCGGGAGCTCCTACGAGCAGTACTTC.

The V gene is TRBV7-9, the J gene TRBJ2-1, with TRBD2 matching 14 bases. This CDR3 comprises 18 residues. The ends lost 5 bases at V and 0 bases at J; junction bases unmatched: 6. Germline loops: CDR1 SEHNR, CDR2 FQNEAQ (reference sequence). CDR3 amino acids: CASSGRLAGGSSYNEQFF. CDR3 bases: TGTGCCAGCAGCGGACGACTAGCGGGGGGGAGCTCCTACAATGAGCAGTTCTTC.

The chain links TRBV4-1 to TRBJ2-3; tentatively, D is TRBD1 (6 bases). With 4 bases removed from V and 6 bases from J, the gap between germline ends came to 17 bases. CDR3 size: 15 residues. The germline gives CDR1 MGHRA, CDR2 YSYEKL. The CDR3 bases are TGCGCCAGCAGCCGACCGCGCACAGGGCGTGATACGCAGTATTTT. This gives the protein CASSRPRTGRDTQYF.

The V gene is TRBV19, the J gene TRBJ2-3, with TRBD2 matching 9 bases. Trimming cost V 6 bases and J 2 bases; bases outside gene matches: 6. Per the germline V gene, CDR1 is LNHDA and CDR2 is SQIVND (reference sequence). This CDR3 is built from 15 residues. In DNA form, the CDR3 reads TGTGCCAGTAGGGTCTTAGCGGGAGCCACAGATACGCAGTATTTT. Residues: CASRVLAGATDTQYF.

The chain has TRBV29-1 and TRBJ2-1; TRBD2 might be the D (6 bases). Trimming removed 7 bases from V and 7 bases from J, with 14 bases in between. CDR3 length: 12 amino acids. Germline CDR1 SQVTM, CDR2 ANQGSEA. This CDR3 is CSAFGGSNEQFF. CDR3 DNA: TGCAGCGCATTCGGGGGATCAAATGAGCAGTTCTTC.